The 5 T cell receptor beta chains given below trace back to one sample, sequenced in a study of early T cells in non-severe SARS-CoV-2 infection. Each CDR3 protein is one row after TCRdb ran MiXCR on the 5' RACE reads. Of under 65,000 distinct CDR3 sequences listed, around 11% are singletons. Material: whole blood. Receptor source: an adult who was a healthcare worker with PCR-confirmed SARS-CoV-2 infection or an uninfected control (not recorded which).

The sample holds a few counts of this clonotype. The V and J genes are TRBV9 and TRBJ2-2; TRBD1 aligns across 8 bases. CDR3 size: 15 residues. Germline V gives CDR1 SGDLS, CDR2 YYNGEE. V lost 4 bases and J lost 5; bases outside the gene matches: 7. In DNA form, the CDR3 reads TGTGCCAGCAGCACCTGGACAGGGAGAACCGGGGAGCTGTTTTTT. Translated: CASSTWTGRTGELFF.

The V call is TRBV12-3 or TRBV12-4, the J call TRBJ2-7; a weak D match, TRBD2 (6 bases). The CDR3 runs to 13 residues. Trimming pared 6 bases from V and 6 bases from J, leaving 15 bases between. The chain's CDR3 is CASSLKLAGEQYF. The DNA of the CDR3 is TGTGCCAGCAGCCTAAAACTAGCTGGCGAGCAGTACTTC.

This chain joins TRBV20-1 and TRBJ2-4, with D unresolved. Germline assignment: CDR1 DFQATT and CDR2 SNEGSKA (reference sequence). CDR3 size: 14 residues. Trimming took 0 bases from V and 2 from J, leaving 8 bases between them. CDR3 sequence (DNA): TGCAGTGCTAGAGATACTGTGTCCAAAAACATTCAGTACTTC. It encodes CSARDTVSKNIQYF.

The V call is TRBV29-1, the J call TRBJ2-5, with 8 bases identical to TRBD2. The germline CDR1 and CDR2 sequences are SQVTM and ANQGSEA. J was trimmed by 4 bases and V by 7 bases; bases with no gene match: 11. The CDR3 sequence is 14 residues long. CDR3 coding DNA: TGCAGCGCCTCCCTAGCGGGCGGTCGAGAGACCCAGTACTTC. The encoded protein is CSASLAGGRETQYF.

The chain employs TRBV5-6 and TRBJ2-3; D gene uncertain. The CDR3 runs 13 residues. The ends were cut back, 4 bases at V and 2 bases at J, with 8 bases in the middle. The V gene's germline CDR1 is SGHDT and CDR2 YYEEEE. The DNA for the CDR3 is TGTGCCAGCAGCAGAGCCACCACAGATACGCAGTATTTT. Its translation is CASSRATTDTQYF. Supplemented by reference TRBV5-6 and TRBJ2-3, the full variable domain reads DAGVTQSPTHLIKTRGQQVTLRCSPKSGHDTVSWYQQALGQGPQFIFQYYEEEERQRGNFPDRFSGHQFPNYSSELNVNALLLGDSALYLCASSRATTDTQYFGPGTRLTVL.